This passage covers 15 T cell receptor beta chains from one sample sequenced in a study of T cell repertoires in cytomegalovirus infection. TCRdb recomputed calls from the reads with MiXCR, one row per CDR3 protein. The sample holds about 100,000 distinct CDR3 sequences; roughly a quarter are singletons and the top ten take around 42%. The sample consisted of CD8+ T cells from PBMCs. These receptors all come from a human donor in good health (CMV status not recorded). Some clones in this sample may be carry-over from other donors' samples.

This sequence joins TRBV6-2 or TRBV6-3 and TRBJ1-5; D unclear. The CDR3 runs 14 residues. The germline V gene encodes CDR1 MNHEY and CDR2 SVGEGT. Trimming left V 6 bases short and J 4 bases short, with 13 bases between. CDR3 sequence reads: CASREDLGNQPQHF. The CDR3 coding sequence is TGTGCCAGCAGAGAAGACCTAGGTAATCAGCCCCAGCATTTT.

The chain recombines TRBV29-1 with TRBJ2-4; D perhaps matches TRBD2 (5 bases). The CDR3 extends over 16 amino acids. The V gene's germline CDR1 is SQVTM and CDR2 ANQGSEA. Trimming removed 0 bases from V and 0 bases from J, with 12 bases in between. DNA for the CDR3: TGCAGCGTTGAAGAGGCGCGGGCAAAAGCCAAAAACATTCAGTACTTC. Protein sequence: CSVEEARAKAKNIQYF. The entire variable domain, with the rest obtained from reference TRBV29-1 and TRBJ2-4, is as follows: SAVISQKPSRDICQRGTSLTIQCQVDSQVTMMFWYRQQPGQSLTLIATANQGSEATYESGFVIDKFPISRPNLTFSTLTVSNMSPEDSSIYLCSVEEARAKAKNIQYFGAGTRLSVL.

This clonotype occurred many times. The chain employs TRBV7-3 and TRBJ2-7; the match to TRBD2 covers 9 bases. CDR1 is SGHTA, CDR2 FQGTGA, per germline. The CDR3 extends over 15 amino acids. The V segment lost 10 bases and the J segment 0 bases; nucleotides outside the gene matches: 10. CDR3 sequence reads: CATTRRGGSSYEQYF. DNA for the CDR3: TGTGCCACCACCCGGCGGGGGGGCAGCTCCTACGAGCAGTACTTC. Full variable domain (missing parts from reference TRBV7-3 and TRBJ2-7): GAGVSQTPSNKVTEKGKYVELRCDPISGHTALYWYRQSLGQGPEFLIYFQGTGAADDSGLPNDRFFAVRPEGSVSTLKIQRTERGDSAVYLCATTRRGGSSYEQYFGPGTRLTVT.

This clonotype appeared many times. The V gene is TRBV12-3 or TRBV12-4, the J gene TRBJ1-5; 7 bases align to TRBD1. The CDR3 sequence is 17 residues long. V lost 1 base, J lost 7 bases, and 13 bases stayed unmatched. CDR3 in amino acids: CASSLGKQGRRSQPQHF. The CDR3 DNA is TGTGCCAGCAGTTTAGGGAAACAGGGGAGAAGGAGCCAGCCCCAGCATTTT.

This clonotype was counted many times. The V call is TRBV9, the J call TRBJ1-5; no reliable D call. This CDR3 is 16 amino acids long. The V gene's germline CDR1 is SGDLS and CDR2 YYNGEE. The ends were cut back, 0 bases at V and 0 bases at J, with 10 bases in the middle. The CDR3 sequence is CASSVGSESSNQPQHF. Here the CDR3 DNA reads TGTGCCAGCAGCGTAGGGAGTGAATCTAGCAATCAGCCCCAGCATTTT.

The rearrangement links TRBV13 to TRBJ2-7; D is unresolved. CDR3 length equals 12 residues. V dropped 1 base and J dropped 7 bases, with 8 bases sitting between them. Germline lookup yields CDR1 PRHDT and CDR2 FYEKMQ (reference sequence). As DNA, the CDR3 is TGTGCCAGCAGCTTAGAGGATGGGGAGCAGTACTTC. Protein sequence: CASSLEDGEQYF.

This clonotype was picked up a small number of times. This chain uses TRBV7-9 with TRBJ1-2; 9 positions agree with TRBD1. J gave up 8 bases and V 0 bases, and 7 bases lay outside the gene matches. This CDR3 contains 15 residues. CDR1 is SEHNR, CDR2 FQNEAQ, per germline (reference sequence). CDR3 loop: CASSLARDRDRGYTF. In nucleotides, the CDR3 is TGTGCCAGCAGCTTAGCCCGGGACAGGGATCGAGGCTACACCTTC.

This clonotype was observed a handful of times. The chain couples TRBV7-6 to TRBJ1-3, with TRBD1 as a possible D gene (5 bases). Trimming took 6 bases from V and 3 from J, leaving 15 bases between them. Germline CDR1 SGHVS, CDR2 FNYEAQ. The CDR3 contains 15 residues. Here the CDR3 reads CASRTDGGIGNTIYF. DNA for the CDR3: TGTGCCAGCAGAACCGACGGGGGGATTGGAAACACCATATATTTT.

The V call is TRBV5-4, the J call TRBJ1-1; possibly TRBD1 for D (6 bases). CDR1 SGHNT and CDR2 YYREEE come from the germline V gene (reference sequence). The CDR3 is 14 residues long. CDR3 protein: CASLEGGSNTEAFF. CDR3 sequence (DNA): TGTGCGAGCCTCGAGGGGGGCTCGAACACTGAAGCTTTCTTT.

This clonotype occurred once. V is TRBV19 and J is TRBJ1-2, with D unresolved. With 9 bases removed from V and 4 bases from J, the gap between germline ends came to 6 bases. Germline V gene sequence: CDR1 LNHDA, CDR2 SQIVND (reference sequence). CDR3 length equals 10 residues. The CDR3 here is CASSSYGYTF. The CDR3, as DNA: TGTGCCAGCTCCTCCTATGGCTACACCTTC.

This clonotype was counted ten times or more. The chain employs TRBV7-6 and TRBJ2-7, with 8 bases that match TRBD1. CDR3 size: 17 residues. Germline V gives CDR1 SGHVS, CDR2 FNYEAQ. Germline trimming cut 3 bases from V and 5 bases from J; bases unmatched to any gene: 15. CDR3 sequence: CASSFRFGTGSTDEQYF. CDR3 bases: TGTGCCAGCAGCTTCCGTTTTGGGACAGGAAGTACCGACGAGCAGTACTTC. The full variable domain, in which reference TRBV7-6 and TRBJ2-7 provide the parts outside the CDR3, is GAGVSQSPRYKVTKRGQDVALRCDPISGHVSLYWYRQALGQGPEFLTYFNYEAQQDKSGLPNDRFSAERPEGSISTLTIQRTEQRDSAMYRCASSFRFGTGSTDEQYFGPGTRLTVT.

This clonotype was seen at least ten times. This could be a read error, since a much larger clone is one nucleotide away. The gene calls are TRBV7-9 and TRBJ1-5, with 7 bases that match TRBD1. The V and J ends lost 5 bases and 0 bases, in that order; junction bases with no gene match: 1. The CDR3 spans 14 residues. Looked up from germline, CDR1 is SEHNR and CDR2 is FQNEAQ (reference sequence). DNA of the CDR3: TGTGCCAGCAGCCGGGACAGTAGCAATCAGCCCCAGCATTTT. Its protein is CASSRDSSNQPQHF.

This clonotype has ten or more counts. This chain connects TRBV7-2 to TRBJ2-7; D might be TRBD1 (7 bases). Germline V gene data show CDR1 as SGHTA and CDR2 as FQGNSA. This CDR3 has 15 amino acids. The V end was cut by 1 base, the J end by 4 bases, with 14 bases between. The CDR3, as DNA: TGTGCCAGCAGCTTAGTAGGCAGGGGGGCTTACGAGCAGTACTTC. This encodes CASSLVGRGAYEQYF.

This clonotype was seen more than once but under ten times. The gene calls are TRBV27 and TRBJ1-2; 8 bases align to TRBD1. Per germline, CDR1 MNHEY and CDR2 SMNVEV (reference sequence). The CDR3 is 15 amino acids. Unmatched junction bases numbered 8, after V lost 4 bases and J lost 4 bases. CDR3 protein: CASSSGTGVLYGYTF. The CDR3 bases are TGTGCCAGCAGTTCCGGGACAGGAGTCCTCTATGGCTACACCTTC.

This clonotype was counted at least ten times. CDR3 in DNA: TGTGCCAGCAGCTCATTTCGGCCAGGAGAAGGGACCCAGTACTTC. It encodes CASSSFRPGEGTQYF. The gene calls are TRBV7-9 and TRBJ2-5, with no clear D. The CDR3 is 15 residues long. The V and J ends lost 4 bases and 7 bases respectively, with 19 bases between them. Germline V gives CDR1 SEHNR, CDR2 FQNEAQ (reference sequence).